This TCR beta chain was retrieved from a study of cytomegalovirus exposure and HLA in healthy donors (dated by TCRdb to about 2017). Regarding the research as a whole: An earlier analysis of more than 550 of the donors reported 276 Gb of sequence data and 117 million unique TCR beta sequences obtained from some 200 million T cells. High-throughput TCR immunosequencing, statistical association of individual TCRs with disease status, and machine learning were combined to predict cytomegalovirus infection status. The number of donors typed differed by locus, with about 629-630 for A, B, C, DRB1 and DQB1, around 520 for DQA1, 600 to 610 for DPA1, and approximately 470 for DPB1. Donor age, sex, ethnicity and CMV serostatus were compiled together with the repertoire data. Every repertoire in the discovery cohort had been generated on one and the same sequencing platform. Both class I and class II loci were covered by HLA typing, at four-digit resolution. The study profiled the T cell repertoires of about 640 subjects by immunosequencing and related them to cytomegalovirus serostatus. The genetic ancestry cluster associated with self-reported Caucasian donors included over 65% of the 300 to 400 genotyped donors. In addition to the first cohort of several hundred subjects, a separate validation cohort of around 110 different subjects was used. An early release that covered fewer than 750 HLA-typed donors contained about 300 gigabases of sequencing data and around 80 million unique TCR sequences. In an earlier analysis of roughly 580 of the donors, high-throughput TCR beta sequencing was used to judge whether each TCR beta V gene segment behaved as functional or pseudogenic. Roughly five DR-DQ haplotypes were treated as single units for association and clustering because of strong linkage in the cohort. The study was designed to test whether signatures of past pathogen exposure could be identified by cataloging public T cell receptors. Rather than drawing on any new phenotypic data, the later analysis identified candidate immune exposures from TCR beta sequences and the way those sequences occurred across donors. In a later analysis, previously published TCR beta repertoires from 666 donors were re-analyzed and high-resolution HLA genotyping was added so that TCR occurrence patterns could be studied. Among 398 genotyped donors of the cohort, an average of 235,054 unique TCR beta nucleotide sequences were sequenced per donor, about a sixth of them non-productive. In a later genetic analysis, genome-wide SNP genotypes for about 65% of the roughly 670 donors were used, and that subset was treated as a discovery cohort.

On the study overall, not on this receptor specifically: The classifier was reported to diagnose cytomegalovirus status with high specificity and sensitivity in both the original and validation cohorts. A later analysis found that TCR association rates varied across HLA loci, with DRB1 alleles showing the most associated TCRs and HLA-C alleles the fewest. Assigning TCR associations to individual alleles was difficult when HLA alleles, especially DR and DQ, strongly co-occurred. This cohort had only TCR beta chains sequenced, and the lack of alpha or paired-chain data limited which features could be detected. Because counts were too low, under 20 rarely observed V segments, including chromosome 9 orphons, were left out of the earlier analysis of several hundred of the donors. A total of about 150 TCR beta chains were listed by the study as associated with cytomegalovirus. A group of highly shared sequence variants was considered likely to be a technical artifact of the sequencing pipeline. In an earlier analysis of over 550 of the donors, most TCR beta V segments were observed in productive rearrangements about 90% or about 30% of the time, broadly matching IMGT annotations. For the cohort, immune exposure information was limited to CMV serostatus. Linkage disequilibrium might explain the correlated functional status among segregating V segments, but an unknown experimental factor could not be ruled out. Most TCR sequences were observed very rarely across donors, whereas some public TCRs were present in many individuals. Some IMGT-functional V segments, including TRBV6-2 and TRBV6-3, could not be distinguished by the 87-base-pair reads and were therefore excluded. It was suggested by the authors that the approach could potentially be generalized to other disease states and immunological phenotypes. A further reported finding was that TCR beta sequences accurately predicted the HLA-A and HLA-B alleles for most subjects in the first cohort. Compared with the 666-donor mean, donors in an Asian-associated ancestry cluster had fewer N-insertions in productive TCRs, according to a later genetic analysis. Presence/absence analyses assumed roughly uniform sequencing depth across donors, an assumption that may not hold. Three of the identified cytomegalovirus-associated TCR beta chains were confirmed in vitro to be specific for cytomegalovirus antigens. In a later genetic analysis, a missense DCLRE1C variant was associated with V-gene and J-gene trimming of TCR beta chains, and the association was replicated in an independent cohort. In a later analysis, most CMV-associated TCR beta chains were found to appear HLA-restricted, with HLA associations seemingly driven largely by CMV exposure. In a later analysis, HLA-associated TCR beta chains showed more clonal expansion and lower generation probabilities than non-associated chains that were equally common. Because HLA typing was unavailable for some donors at each locus, only the typed subset was used in association tests. According to a later analysis, parvovirus B19, influenza, CMV and Epstein-Barr virus appeared linked to several top co-occurrence clusters. At a false discovery rate of 0.05, a later analysis linked 15,000 to 20,000 TCR beta sequences to specific HLA alleles.

The CDR3, from cysteine to phenylalanine, totals 14 residues. The retained sequence is limited to the CDR3, 42 bases, with the frame set at the first base. V is pared back by 10 bases and J by 1 base, with 16 bases lying between the germline termini. The germline V gene supplies CDR1 MNHNS and CDR2 SASEGT. Points on this clone: The specificity of this receptor is unknown. Base qualities were left out, and no much larger clone turns up one base away.

Receptor libraries were prepared by the immunoSEQ multiplex PCR assay. A mixture of 60 forward primers for TCR Vbeta segments and 13 reverse primers for TCR Jbeta segments was used in the multiplex PCR. Amplification of the CDR3 region of rearranged TCR beta genes was performed with a multiplex PCR assay on genomic DNA. The amplified TCR beta libraries were sequenced on the Illumina HiSeq System as 87-base-pair reads. The authors processed their data as follows. Across the roughly 670 repertoires, a later analysis counted tens of millions of unique TCR beta chains, roughly 11 million of which were shared by at least two donors. Raw reads were error-corrected and collapsed into unique sequences with a nearest-neighbor algorithm that merged closely related sequences to remove PCR and sequencing errors. Alignment of CDR3 sequences to IMGT reference sequences was used to assign V, D and J gene segments. For a sequence to be retained, a match of at least six nucleotides was required to both a V gene segment and a J gene segment. Rearrangements were called productive when the CDR3 lacked stop codons and stayed in frame with V and J; all others were non-productive. CDR3 was defined according to IMGT convention as the region running from the second conserved V-encoded cysteine to the conserved J-encoded phenylalanine. In an earlier analysis of 500 to 650 of the donors, sequences lacking an unambiguous match to a single V gene segment were excluded. In an earlier analysis of several hundred of the donors, V segments were called functional above 56.7% productive rearrangements and were called segregating when the between-donor standard deviation exceeded 5%. A statistical classification framework was built for diagnosing cytomegalovirus status from the catalog of TCR beta chain sequences. V and J gene assignment, in a later analysis, came from comparing TCR nucleotide sequences with IMGT/GENE-DB human TR gene sequences. Using the TCRdist pipeline, a later analysis assigned CDR3 sequences along with most-parsimonious VDJ recombination scenarios. In a later analysis, each TCR beta chain was defined by its CDR3 amino acid sequence together with its V-gene family, and reads without a unique V-gene family were excluded. To address suspected cross-contamination and a sequencing artifact, a later analysis removed approximately 600 highly shared, low-generation-probability nucleotide sequences. In a later analysis, a clonal expansion index was calculated for each public chain from normalized within-repertoire ranks of inferred template counts. In a later analysis, generation probabilities were computed using a VDJ recombination model fitted to out-of-frame rearrangements, and the results were checked against IGoR. A later analysis scored TCR-TCR, TCR-HLA and TCR-CMV co-occurrence with hypergeometric tests, applying a repertoire-size bias correction to TCR pairs. A later analysis estimated false discovery rates by permuting HLA or CMV assignments 20 times. In a later analysis, co-occurring TCRs were grouped with DBSCAN, and TCRdist sequence similarity was added when clustering was performed within HLA-allele-positive subsets. Repertoires with fewer than 30,000 or more than 120,000 public chains, plus five repertoires with anomalous nucleotide sharing, were excluded from co-occurrence clustering. TCRdb holds this immuneACCESS table with in-frame rearrangements only. Some clones are missing; in checked studies, unresolved V genes explain under half, and the rest has no known cause. V and J calls and clone size are as listed in that table; D and trimming were resolved from the DNA. This sample holds approximately 130,000 clones; less than 85% were observed only once. The ten most abundant clones make up more than 1.5% of the sample.

In total, approximately 610 healthy bone marrow donors made up the cohort. All cohort members were sampled while nominally healthy, although unrecorded immune exposures were likely present. The donor tested CMV seronegative, placing the donor among the 300 to 400 seronegative members of the cohort. Each donor provided a peripheral blood sample, and peripheral blood mononuclear cells were used for TCR beta sequencing. The Qiagen DNeasy Blood Extraction Kit was used to extract genomic DNA from the blood cell samples. The material sequenced was PBMCs. This TCR derives from a man in his forties in good health and CMV-seronegative. The chain is encoded by TRBV6-1 joined to TRBJ1-1; no D segment can be confidently identified. The nucleotide sequence reads as follows: TGTGCCACCCGGGCCCGGGGATGGAACACTGAAGCTTTCTTT. Its protein reads: CATRARGWNTEAFF.